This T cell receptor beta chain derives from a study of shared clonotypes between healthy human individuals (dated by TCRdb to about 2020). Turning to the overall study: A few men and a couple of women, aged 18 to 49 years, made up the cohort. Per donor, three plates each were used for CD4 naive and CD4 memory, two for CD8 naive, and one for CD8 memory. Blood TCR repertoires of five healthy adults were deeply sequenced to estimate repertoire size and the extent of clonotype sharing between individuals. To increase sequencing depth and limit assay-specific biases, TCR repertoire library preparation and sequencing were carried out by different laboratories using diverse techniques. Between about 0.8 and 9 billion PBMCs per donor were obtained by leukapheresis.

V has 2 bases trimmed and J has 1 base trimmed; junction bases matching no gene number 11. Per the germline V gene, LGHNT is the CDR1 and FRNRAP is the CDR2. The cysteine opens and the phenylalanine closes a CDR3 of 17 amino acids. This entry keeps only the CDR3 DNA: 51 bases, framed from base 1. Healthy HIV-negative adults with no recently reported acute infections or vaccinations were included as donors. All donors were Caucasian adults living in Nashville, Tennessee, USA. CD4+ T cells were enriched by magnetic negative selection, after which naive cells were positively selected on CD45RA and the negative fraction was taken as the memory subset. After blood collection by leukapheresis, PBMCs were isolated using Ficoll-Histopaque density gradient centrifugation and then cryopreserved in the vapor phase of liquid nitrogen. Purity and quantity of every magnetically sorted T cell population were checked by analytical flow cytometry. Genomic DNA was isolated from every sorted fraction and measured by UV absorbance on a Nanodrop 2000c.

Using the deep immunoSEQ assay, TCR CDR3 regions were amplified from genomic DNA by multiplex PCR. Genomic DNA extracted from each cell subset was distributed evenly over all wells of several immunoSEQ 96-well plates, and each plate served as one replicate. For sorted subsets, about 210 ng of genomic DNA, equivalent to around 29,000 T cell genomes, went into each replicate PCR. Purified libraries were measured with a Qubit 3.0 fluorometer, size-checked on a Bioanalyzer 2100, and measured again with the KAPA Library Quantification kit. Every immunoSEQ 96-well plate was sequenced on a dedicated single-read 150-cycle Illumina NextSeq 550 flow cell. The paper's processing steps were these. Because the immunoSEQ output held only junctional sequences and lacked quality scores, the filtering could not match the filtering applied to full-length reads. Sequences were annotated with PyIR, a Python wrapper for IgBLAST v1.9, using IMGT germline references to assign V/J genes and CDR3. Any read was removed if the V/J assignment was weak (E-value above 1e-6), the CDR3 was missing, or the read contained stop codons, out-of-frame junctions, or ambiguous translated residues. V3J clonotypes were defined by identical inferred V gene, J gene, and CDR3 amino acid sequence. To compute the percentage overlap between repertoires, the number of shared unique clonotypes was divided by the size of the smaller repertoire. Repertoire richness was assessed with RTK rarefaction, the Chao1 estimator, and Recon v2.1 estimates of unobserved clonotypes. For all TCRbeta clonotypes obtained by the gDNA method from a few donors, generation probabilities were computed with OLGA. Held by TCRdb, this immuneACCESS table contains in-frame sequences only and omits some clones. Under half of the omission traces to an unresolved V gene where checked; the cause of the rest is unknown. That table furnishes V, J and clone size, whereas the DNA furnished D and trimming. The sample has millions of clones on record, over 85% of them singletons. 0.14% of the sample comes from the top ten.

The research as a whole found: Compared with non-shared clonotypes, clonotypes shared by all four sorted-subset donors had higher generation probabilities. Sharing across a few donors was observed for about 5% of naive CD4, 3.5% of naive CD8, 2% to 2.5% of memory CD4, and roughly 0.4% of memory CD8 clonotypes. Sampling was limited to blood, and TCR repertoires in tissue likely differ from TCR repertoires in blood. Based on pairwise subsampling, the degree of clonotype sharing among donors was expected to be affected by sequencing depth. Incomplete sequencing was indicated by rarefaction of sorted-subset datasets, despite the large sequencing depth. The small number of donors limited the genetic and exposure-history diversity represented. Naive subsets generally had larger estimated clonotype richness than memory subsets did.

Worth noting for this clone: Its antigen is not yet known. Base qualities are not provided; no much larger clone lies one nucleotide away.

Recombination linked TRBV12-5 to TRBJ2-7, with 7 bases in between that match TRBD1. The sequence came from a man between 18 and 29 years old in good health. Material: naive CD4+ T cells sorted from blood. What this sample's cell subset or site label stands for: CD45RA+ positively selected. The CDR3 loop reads CASGLIIWDRSSYEQYF. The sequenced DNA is TGTGCTAGTGGTTTGATCATCTGGGACAGATCTTCCTACGAGCAGTACTTC.